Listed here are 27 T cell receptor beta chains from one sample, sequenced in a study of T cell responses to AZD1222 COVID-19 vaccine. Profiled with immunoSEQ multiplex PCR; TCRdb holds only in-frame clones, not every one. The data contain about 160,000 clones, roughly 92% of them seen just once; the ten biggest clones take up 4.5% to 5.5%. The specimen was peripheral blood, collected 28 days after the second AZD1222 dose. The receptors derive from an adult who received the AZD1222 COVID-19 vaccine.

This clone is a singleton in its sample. DNA of the CDR3: TGTGCCAGCAGCCGGAGAATTCCGGGGAACGGTTCACCCCTCCACTTT. It translates to CASSRRIPGNGSPLHF. This chain connects TRBV7-3 to TRBJ1-6, with D unresolved. The CDR3 extends over 16 amino acids. V was clipped by 5 bases and J by 9 bases, with 20 bases between them. Germline assignment: CDR1 SGHTA and CDR2 FQGTGA. Based on the CDR3 plus reference TRBV7-3 and TRBJ1-6, the full variable domain is GAGVSQTPSNKVTEKGKYVELRCDPISGHTALYWYRQSLGQGPEFLIYFQGTGAADDSGLPNDRFFAVRPEGSVSTLKIQRTERGDSAVYLCASSRRIPGNGSPLHFGNGTRLTVT.

The CDR3 spells CASSGSGQQPQHF. CDR3 nucleotides: TGTGCCAGCAGTGGATCGGGACAACAGCCCCAGCATTTT. The genes are TRBV28 and TRBJ1-5; TRBD1 might be the D (6 bases). V was pared by 5 bases and J by 7 bases, with 12 bases between. The CDR3 totals 13 residues. Germline V gene lookup returns CDR1 MDHEN and CDR2 SYDVKM. The full variable domain, with the rest looked up from reference TRBV28 and TRBJ1-5, is DVKVTQSSRYLVKRTGEKVFLECVQDMDHENMFWYRQDPGLGLRLIYFSYDVKMKEKGDIPEGYSVSREKKERFSLILESASTNQTSMYLCASSGSGQQPQHFGDGTRLSIL.

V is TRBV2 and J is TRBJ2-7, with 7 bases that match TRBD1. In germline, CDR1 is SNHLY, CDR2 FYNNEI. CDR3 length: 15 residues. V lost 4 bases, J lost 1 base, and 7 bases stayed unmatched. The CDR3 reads CASSGDRVRSYEQYF. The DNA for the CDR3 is TGTGCCAGCAGTGGAGACAGGGTACGTTCCTACGAGCAGTACTTC.

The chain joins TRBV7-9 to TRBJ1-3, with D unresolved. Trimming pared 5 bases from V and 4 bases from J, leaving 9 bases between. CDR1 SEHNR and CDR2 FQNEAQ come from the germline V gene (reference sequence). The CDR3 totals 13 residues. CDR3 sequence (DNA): TGTGCCAGCAGCCAACGGGCGGGAAACACCATATATTTT. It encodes CASSQRAGNTIYF. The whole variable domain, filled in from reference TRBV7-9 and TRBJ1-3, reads DTGVSQNPRHKITKRGQNVTFRCDPISEHNRLYWYRQTLGQGPEFLTYFQNEAQLEKSRLLSDRFSAERPKGSFSTLEIQRTEQGDSAMYLCASSQRAGNTIYFGEGSWLTVV.

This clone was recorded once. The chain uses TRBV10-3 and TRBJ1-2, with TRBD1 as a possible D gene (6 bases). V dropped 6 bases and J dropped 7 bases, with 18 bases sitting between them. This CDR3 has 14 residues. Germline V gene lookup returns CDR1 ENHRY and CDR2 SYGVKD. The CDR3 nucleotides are TGTGCCATCAGACCCTTTGCGGGGGGCGGTGGCTACACCTTC. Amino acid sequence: CAIRPFAGGGGYTF.

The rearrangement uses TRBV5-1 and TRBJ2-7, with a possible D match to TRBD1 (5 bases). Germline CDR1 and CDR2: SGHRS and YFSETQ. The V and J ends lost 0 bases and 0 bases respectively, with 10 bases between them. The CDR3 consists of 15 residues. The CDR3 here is CASSLGAGNSYEQYF. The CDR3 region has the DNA TGCGCCAGCAGCTTGGGCGCAGGGAACTCCTACGAGCAGTACTTC.

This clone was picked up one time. The DNA of the CDR3 is TGCGCCAGCAGGGGGCAGGTTAAGAAAAAACTGTTTTTT. It is translated as CASRGQVKKKLFF. The rearrangement joins TRBV23-1 to TRBJ1-4; a possible D gene is TRBD1 (5 bases). TRBV23-1 is labeled an ORF, and its function is uncertain. The V end lost 6 bases, the J end lost 9 bases, and 14 bases lay between the germline ends. This CDR3 region has 13 residues.

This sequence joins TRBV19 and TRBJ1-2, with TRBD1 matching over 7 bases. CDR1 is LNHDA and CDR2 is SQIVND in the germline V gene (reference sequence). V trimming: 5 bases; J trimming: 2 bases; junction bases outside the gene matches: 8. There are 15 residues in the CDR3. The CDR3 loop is CASSLRTGQNYGYTF. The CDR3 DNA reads TGTGCCAGTAGTCTTCGGACAGGCCAGAACTATGGCTACACCTTC.

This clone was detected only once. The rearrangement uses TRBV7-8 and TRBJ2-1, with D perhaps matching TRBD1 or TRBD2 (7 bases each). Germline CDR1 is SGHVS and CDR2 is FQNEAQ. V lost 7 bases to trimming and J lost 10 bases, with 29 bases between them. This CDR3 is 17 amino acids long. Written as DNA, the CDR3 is TGTGCCAGCACTCTCCGTACCCAGGGGGGGTGGTTGGACGAGCAGTTCTTC. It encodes CASTLRTQGGWLDEQFF.

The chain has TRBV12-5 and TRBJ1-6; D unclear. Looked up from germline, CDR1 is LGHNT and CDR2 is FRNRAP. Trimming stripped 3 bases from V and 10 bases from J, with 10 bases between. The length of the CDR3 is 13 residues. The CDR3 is CASGFDLGSPLHF. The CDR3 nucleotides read TGTGCTAGTGGTTTCGATCTAGGGTCACCCCTCCACTTT.

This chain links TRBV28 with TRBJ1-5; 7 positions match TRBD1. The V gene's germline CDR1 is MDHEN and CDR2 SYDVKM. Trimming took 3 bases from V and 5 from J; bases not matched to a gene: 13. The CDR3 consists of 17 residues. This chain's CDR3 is CASSFRQGRGIHQPQHF. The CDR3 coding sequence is TGTGCCAGCAGTTTCCGACAGGGACGGGGGATTCATCAGCCCCAGCATTTT. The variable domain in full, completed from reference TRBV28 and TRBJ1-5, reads DVKVTQSSRYLVKRTGEKVFLECVQDMDHENMFWYRQDPGLGLRLIYFSYDVKMKEKGDIPEGYSVSREKKERFSLILESASTNQTSMYLCASSFRQGRGIHQPQHFGDGTRLSIL.

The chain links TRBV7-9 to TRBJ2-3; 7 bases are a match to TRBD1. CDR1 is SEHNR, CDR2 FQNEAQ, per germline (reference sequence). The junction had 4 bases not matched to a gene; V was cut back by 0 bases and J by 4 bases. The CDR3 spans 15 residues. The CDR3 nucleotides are TGTGCCAGCAGCTTAGCGCGTCAGGGGGCAGATACGCAGTATTTT. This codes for CASSLARQGADTQYF.

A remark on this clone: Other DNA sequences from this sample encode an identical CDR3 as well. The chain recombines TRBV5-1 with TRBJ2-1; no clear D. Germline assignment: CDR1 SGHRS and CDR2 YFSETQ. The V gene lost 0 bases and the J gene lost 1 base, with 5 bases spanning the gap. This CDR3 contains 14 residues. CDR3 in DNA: TGCGCCAGCAGCTTGGTCGGTTCCTACAATGAGCAGTTCTTC. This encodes CASSLVGSYNEQFF.

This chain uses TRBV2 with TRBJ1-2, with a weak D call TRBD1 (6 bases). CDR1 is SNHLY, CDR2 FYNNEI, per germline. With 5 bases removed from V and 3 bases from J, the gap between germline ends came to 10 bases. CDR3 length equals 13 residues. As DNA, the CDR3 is TGTGCCAGCAGTTGGGCAGGGGACTATGGCTACACCTTC. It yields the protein CASSWAGDYGYTF.

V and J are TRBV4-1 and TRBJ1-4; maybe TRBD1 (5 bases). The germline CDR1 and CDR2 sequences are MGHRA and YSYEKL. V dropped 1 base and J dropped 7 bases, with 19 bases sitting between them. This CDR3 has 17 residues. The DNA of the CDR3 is TGCGCCAGCAGCCAAGTTGGTCAAAAGGGGTTAGGTGAAAAACTGTTTTTT. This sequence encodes CASSQVGQKGLGEKLFF.

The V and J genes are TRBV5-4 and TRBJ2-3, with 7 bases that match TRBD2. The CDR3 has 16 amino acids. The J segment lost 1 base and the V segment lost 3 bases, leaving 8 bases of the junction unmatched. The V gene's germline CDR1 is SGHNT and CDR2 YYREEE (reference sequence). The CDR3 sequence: CASSSLAVAGTDTQYF. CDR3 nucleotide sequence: TGTGCCAGCAGCTCGCTAGCGGTTGCTGGCACAGATACGCAGTATTTT.

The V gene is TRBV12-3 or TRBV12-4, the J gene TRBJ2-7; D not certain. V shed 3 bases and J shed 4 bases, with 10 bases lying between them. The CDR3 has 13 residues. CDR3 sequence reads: CASSFNWDYEQYF. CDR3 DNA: TGTGCCAGCAGTTTTAATTGGGATTACGAGCAGTACTTC.

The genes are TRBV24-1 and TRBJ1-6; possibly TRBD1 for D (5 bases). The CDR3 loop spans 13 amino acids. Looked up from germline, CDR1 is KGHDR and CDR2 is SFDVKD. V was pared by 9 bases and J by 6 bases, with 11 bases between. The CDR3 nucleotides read TGTGCCACCCCTGGGACTCTTAATTCACCCCTCCACTTT. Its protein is CATPGTLNSPLHF.

In DNA form, the CDR3 reads TGTGCCAGTAGTATAGTAGAGGGGTGGACCAATCAGCCCCAGCATTTT. As protein: CASSIVEGWTNQPQHF. The chain uses TRBV19 and TRBJ1-5; D is possibly TRBD1 (5 bases). V lost 1 base and J lost 3, with 13 bases in between. This CDR3 spans 16 amino acids. Germline CDR1 LNHDA, CDR2 SQIVND (reference sequence).

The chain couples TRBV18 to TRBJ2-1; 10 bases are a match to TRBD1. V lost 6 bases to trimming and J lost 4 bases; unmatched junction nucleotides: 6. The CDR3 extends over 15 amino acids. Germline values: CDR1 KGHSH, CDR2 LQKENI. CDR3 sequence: CASSPGQGLYNEQFF. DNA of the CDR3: TGTGCCAGCTCTCCGGGACAGGGGTTATACAATGAGCAGTTCTTC.

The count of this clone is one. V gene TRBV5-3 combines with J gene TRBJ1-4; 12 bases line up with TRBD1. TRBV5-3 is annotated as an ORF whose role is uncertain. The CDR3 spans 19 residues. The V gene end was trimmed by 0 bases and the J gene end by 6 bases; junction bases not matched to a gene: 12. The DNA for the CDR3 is TGTGCCAGAAGCTTGGATAGGGGACAGGGGGCGAGGGTTGATGAAAAACTGTTTTTT. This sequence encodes CARSLDRGQGARVDEKLFF.

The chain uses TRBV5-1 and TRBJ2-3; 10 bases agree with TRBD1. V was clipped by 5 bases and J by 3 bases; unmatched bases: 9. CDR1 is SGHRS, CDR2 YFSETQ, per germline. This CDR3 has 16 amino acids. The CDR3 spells CASSRQGALPTDTQYF. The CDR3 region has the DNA TGCGCCAGCAGTCGACAGGGGGCGCTCCCGACAGATACGCAGTATTTT.

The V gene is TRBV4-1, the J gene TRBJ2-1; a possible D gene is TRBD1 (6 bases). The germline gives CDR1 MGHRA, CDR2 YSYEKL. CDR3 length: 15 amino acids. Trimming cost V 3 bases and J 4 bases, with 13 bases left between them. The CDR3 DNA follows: TGCGCCAGCAGCCATAGTTCGACAGGATACAATGAGCAGTTCTTC. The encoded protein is CASSHSSTGYNEQFF.

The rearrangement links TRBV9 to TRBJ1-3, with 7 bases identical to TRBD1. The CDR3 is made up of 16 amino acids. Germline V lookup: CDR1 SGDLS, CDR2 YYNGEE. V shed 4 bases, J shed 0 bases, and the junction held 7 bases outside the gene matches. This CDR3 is CASSPTGAYSGNTIYF. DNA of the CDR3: TGTGCCAGCAGCCCCACAGGGGCCTACTCTGGAAACACCATATATTTT.

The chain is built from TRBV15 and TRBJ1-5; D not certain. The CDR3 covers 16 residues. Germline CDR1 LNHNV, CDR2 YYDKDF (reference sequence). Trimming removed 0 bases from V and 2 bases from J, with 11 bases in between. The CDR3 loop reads CATSRDGRTGNQPQHF. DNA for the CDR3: TGTGCCACCAGCAGAGATGGGCGGACGGGCAATCAGCCCCAGCATTTT.

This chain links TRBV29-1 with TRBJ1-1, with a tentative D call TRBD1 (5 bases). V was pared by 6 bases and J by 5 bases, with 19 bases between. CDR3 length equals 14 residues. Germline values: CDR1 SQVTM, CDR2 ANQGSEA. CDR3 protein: CSVSHMGGGTEAFF. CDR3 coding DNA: TGCAGCGTCAGTCATATGGGGGGGGGAACTGAAGCTTTCTTT.

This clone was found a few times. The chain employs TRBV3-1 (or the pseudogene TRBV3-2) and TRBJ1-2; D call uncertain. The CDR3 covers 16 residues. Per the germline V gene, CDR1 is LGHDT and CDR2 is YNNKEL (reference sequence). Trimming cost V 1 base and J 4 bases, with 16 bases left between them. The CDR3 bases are TGTGCCAGCAGCCAAGGTTCTTCGACCGGGAGCTATGGCTACACCTTC. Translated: CASSQGSSTGSYGYTF.